Shown below are 26 T cell receptor beta chains from a single sample sequenced in a study of blood T cells in healthy people across ages. Primers used in a second PCR of about 7 to 12 cycles were a sample-barcoded 5' primer and a J-beta primer mix. TCRdb recomputed calls from the 5' RACE reads with MiXCR, one row per CDR3 protein. The sample yields more than 550,000 distinct CDR3 sequences, about 20% seen once. The sequencing sample was made of blood. These TCRs come from a man in his 70s in good health.

This chain joins TRBV7-9 and TRBJ2-1; D not certain. With 3 bases removed from V and 10 bases from J, the gap between germline ends came to 16 bases. This CDR3 spans 14 amino acids. Germline V gene sequence: CDR1 SEHNR, CDR2 FQNEAQ (reference sequence). The CDR3 nucleotides read TGTGCCAGCAGCTTGTTGCAAAGCGTGAGCGAGCAGTTCTTC. Protein: CASSLLQSVSEQFF.

V gene TRBV20-1 combines with J gene TRBJ2-6; D is unresolved. Between the trimmed V and J ends, which lost 1 base and 0 bases, there was a span of 10 bases. Germline CDR1 is DFQATT and CDR2 is SNEGSKA (reference sequence). The CDR3 sequence is 16 residues long. This CDR3 is CSARGWGYSGANVLTF. CDR3 in DNA: TGCAGTGCTAGAGGCTGGGGTTACTCTGGGGCCAACGTCCTGACTTTC.

This clonotype was picked up a small number of times. A junction boundary mismatches the germline segment, possibly from a read error. The chain is built from TRBV5-1 and TRBJ1-4; TRBD1 agrees at 7 bases. CDR3 size: 15 residues. Germline CDR1 is SGHRS and CDR2 is YFSETQ. The DNA for the CDR3 is TGCGCCAGCAACTTGGGGGACAGCCGTAATGAAAAACTGTTTTTT. It is translated as CASNLGDSRNEKLFF.

V and J are TRBV7-9 and TRBJ2-5, with 9 bases identical to TRBD2. The J call is uncertain, as TRBJ2-7 better fits the DNA end. The germline CDR1 and CDR2 sequences are SEHNR and FQNEAQ (reference sequence). CDR3 length: 15 amino acids. This CDR3 is CASSLSSGGFYEQYF. CDR3 nucleotides: TGTGCCAGCAGCTTGAGTAGCGGGGGTTTCTACGAGCAGTACTTC.

The chain joins TRBV19 to TRBJ2-1, with D maybe TRBD1 (5 bases). V was cut by 5 bases and J by 4 bases, with 12 bases left in between. Germline CDR1 LNHDA, CDR2 SQIVND (reference sequence). CDR3 length equals 14 residues. The CDR3 sequence is CASSSSGIYNEQFF. The CDR3 DNA reads as TGTGCCAGTAGTTCCTCAGGGATTTACAATGAGCAGTTCTTC.

This clonotype came up many times. The V gene is TRBV6-2 or TRBV6-3, the J gene TRBJ2-2; weak D call: TRBD1 (5 bases). Germline CDR1 MNHEY, CDR2 SVGEGT. V was clipped by 4 bases and J by 5 bases, with 8 bases between them. The CDR3 loop spans 13 amino acids. The DNA for the CDR3 is TGTGCCAGCAGTTTCAGGGTGACCGGGGAGCTGTTTTTT. Translating gives CASSFRVTGELFF.

This clonotype has more than one count but fewer than ten. This rearrangement joins TRBV7-9 to TRBJ1-4; no clear D. V gave up 2 bases and J gave up 12 bases, with 10 bases separating them. The CDR3 covers 12 residues. The V gene's germline CDR1 is SEHNR and CDR2 FQNEAQ (reference sequence). This chain's CDR3 is CASSLLGTELFF. The CDR3 nucleotides read TGTGCCAGCAGCTTATTGGGTACAGAACTGTTTTTT.

With regard to this clonotype: At one end the junction does not follow the germline gene, possibly because of a read error. This sequence joins TRBV7-3 and TRBJ1-1; possible D gene TRBD1, 6 bases. Germline V CDR1 and CDR2: SGHTA, FQGTGA. The CDR3 contains 15 residues. The CDR3 loop reads CTSSLQGRGNTEAFF. As DNA, the CDR3 is TGTACCAGCAGCTTACAAGGCAGGGGGAACACTGAAGCTTTCTTT.

This clonotype has a handful of counts. One end of the junction is discordant with germline, which a read error may explain. The gene calls are TRBV7-2 and TRBJ2-5; no firm D call. CDR3 length: 14 residues. Germline CDR1 SGHTA, CDR2 FQGNSA. The chain's CDR3 is CASSLGFGQETRYF. CDR3 coding DNA: TGTGCCAGCAGCTTAGGCTTCGGCCAAGAGACCCGGTACTTC.

This clonotype was counted only a few times. J is TRBJ1-5 and V is TRBV7-2; unclear D gene. CDR1 and CDR2 from the germline V gene are SGHTA and FQGNSA. V was cut by 1 base and J by 6 bases, with 13 bases left in between. The length of the CDR3 is 15 residues. For the CDR3, the DNA is TGTGCCAGCAGCTTAGTTGGGGTCCAAGGTCAGCCCCAGCATTTT. Its translation: CASSLVGVQGQPQHF.

The chain recombines TRBV20-1 with TRBJ1-2; 7 nucleotides align to TRBD1. With V trimmed by 6 bases and J by 3 bases, 7 bases remained unmatched. The CDR3 sequence is 13 residues long. Germline V lookup: CDR1 DFQATT, CDR2 SNEGSKA (reference sequence). The CDR3: CSAVLDRDYGYTF. The CDR3 nucleotides are TGCAGTGCCGTTCTAGACAGGGACTATGGCTACACCTTC.

This clonotype was observed a handful of times. The chain is built from TRBV3-1 and TRBJ2-2; D uncertain. V dropped 6 bases and J dropped 6 bases, with 8 bases sitting between them. Germline loops: CDR1 LGHDT, CDR2 YNNKEL (reference sequence). The CDR3 is 12 amino acids. The CDR3 region has the DNA TGTGCCAGCAGGAGAGAGGCCGGGGAGCTGTTTTTT. Its translation: CASRREAGELFF.

The chain carries TRBV4-2 and TRBJ1-4; 9 nucleotides align to TRBD1. CDR3 length: 15 amino acids. The V gene's germline CDR1 is LGHNA and CDR2 YNFKEQ. V lost 0 bases to trimming and J lost 10 bases; unmatched junction nucleotides: 6. In DNA, the CDR3 is TGTGCCAGCAGCCAAGAGGGACAGGGAAGAGGAAAACTGTTTTTT. This translates into CASSQEGQGRGKLFF.

The gene calls are TRBV7-6 and TRBJ2-7; 12 bases line up with TRBD1. Losses at the gene ends were 5 bases for V and 3 bases for J; bases not matched to a gene: 5. The CDR3 consists of 15 residues. Germline-derived CDR1 and CDR2 are SGHVS and FNYEAQ. CDR3 in amino acids: CASSTRDRGHYEQYF. The DNA of the CDR3 is TGTGCCAGCAGCACGAGGGACAGGGGGCACTACGAGCAGTACTTC.

This clonotype was seen a handful of times. This chain uses TRBV10-3 with TRBJ1-5; TRBD1 might be the D (5 bases). The CDR3 length is 16 residues. V was cut by 6 bases and J by 6 bases, with 21 bases left in between. Germline CDR1 ENHRY, CDR2 SYGVKD. The CDR3 region is CAISPYGGSSSQPQHF. Written as DNA, the CDR3 is TGTGCCATCAGCCCGTATGGGGGTAGTAGTAGTCAGCCCCAGCATTTT.

The chain uses TRBV29-1 and TRBJ2-3, with D maybe TRBD1 (5 bases). Germline CDR1 reads SQVTM; CDR2 reads ANQGSEA. Trimming pared 3 bases from V and 2 bases from J, leaving 12 bases between. The CDR3 consists of 14 residues. DNA for the CDR3: TGCAGCGTTGAGGGGCAGGGCTCCACAGATACGCAGTATTTT. It codes for CSVEGQGSTDTQYF.

V usage is TRBV12-3 or TRBV12-4 and J usage is TRBJ2-5; 9 positions agree with TRBD1. The J call could be wrong; TRBJ2-1 is a better fit for the DNA end. The CDR3 length is 15 residues. The CDR3 loop reads CANIVQGQGIHEQFF. The CDR3 coding sequence is TGTGCCAACATAGTCCAGGGACAGGGAATCCATGAGCAGTTCTTC.

The chain carries TRBV3-1 and TRBJ1-2; the D gene is possibly TRBD1 (5 bases). V was pared by 3 bases and J by 5 bases, with 13 bases between. Germline V gene lookup returns CDR1 LGHDT and CDR2 YNNKEL (reference sequence). The CDR3 has 14 residues. The CDR3 DNA reads as TGTGCCAGCAGCCAGACCAGGGCGAAGTATGGCTACACCTTC. Protein: CASSQTRAKYGYTF.

This clonotype was counted a few times. This sequence joins TRBV12-3 or TRBV12-4 and TRBJ2-7, with TRBD2 identical over 7 bases. This CDR3 has 15 amino acids. The junction had 8 bases not matched to a gene; V was cut back by 6 bases and J by 0 bases. The CDR3 loop reads CASSGGTWSSYEQYF. CDR3 sequence (DNA): TGTGCCAGCAGCGGGGGGACGTGGAGCTCCTACGAGCAGTACTTC.

This clonotype was detected a few times. V usage is TRBV7-9 and J usage is TRBJ2-6; maybe TRBD2 (5 bases). In germline, CDR1 is SEHNR, CDR2 FQNEAQ (reference sequence). Trimming shortened V by 3 bases and J by 3 bases, and 6 bases separated the two germline ends. CDR3 length equals 14 residues. CDR3 region: CASSFRGGANVLTF. CDR3 bases: TGTGCCAGCAGCTTTCGGGGTGGGGCCAACGTCCTGACTTTC.

This clonotype was seen repeatedly, ten times or more. This CDR3 is CSARNSGGFQETQYF. The CDR3 DNA is TGCAGTGCTAGAAATAGCGGGGGGTTCCAAGAGACCCAGTACTTC. The chain links TRBV20-1 to TRBJ2-5; 10 bases are a match to TRBD2. Trimming cost V 2 bases and J 1 base; bases outside gene matches: 4. Germline V lookup: CDR1 DFQATT, CDR2 SNEGSKA (reference sequence). This CDR3 comprises 15 residues.

This chain joins TRBV13 and TRBJ2-1; D is unresolved. Trimming took off 4 bases at V and 4 bases at J, with 5 bases between the two ends. Germline CDR1 is PRHDT and CDR2 is FYEKMQ (reference sequence). The CDR3 runs to 12 residues. CDR3 DNA: TGTGCCAGCAGCTACCAATACAATGAGCAGTTCTTC. It codes for CASSYQYNEQFF.

In its sample, this clonotype was seen a few times. V and J are TRBV29-1 and TRBJ2-3; tentatively, D is TRBD2 (7 bases). V lost 6 bases and J 0 bases, leaving 16 bases between the germline ends. The V gene's germline CDR1 is SQVTM and CDR2 ANQGSEA. The CDR3 totals 15 residues. Here the CDR3 DNA reads TGCAGCGTAAACCCTGCGGGGGCAAGCACAGATACGCAGTATTTT. Its translation is CSVNPAGASTDTQYF.

V usage is TRBV12-3 or TRBV12-4 and J usage is TRBJ2-5; 9 bases align to TRBD2. There are 16 residues in the CDR3. Trimming took 3 bases from V and 0 from J; bases not matched to a gene: 5. The DNA for the CDR3 is TGTGCCAGCAGTTTCAGCTCTAGCGGGAACCAAGAGACCCAGTACTTC. Encoded protein: CASSFSSSGNQETQYF.

The V gene is TRBV21-1, the J gene TRBJ2-1; TRBD2 is taken as the D call from the table, unchecked against the DNA. TRBV21-1 is described as a pseudogene. The CDR3 runs to 18 residues. Here the CDR3 reads CASSSRRSGATLYNEQFF. CDR3 nucleotides: TGTGCCAGCAGCTCACGGCGATCGGGAGCCACCCTCTACAATGAGCAGTTCTTC.

The chain employs TRBV6-5 and TRBJ2-1; D not certain. Germline assignment: CDR1 MNHEY and CDR2 SVGAGI. Trimming took 2 bases from V and 4 from J, leaving 6 bases between them. The CDR3 extends over 13 amino acids. CDR3 loop: CASSYGPYNEQFF. The CDR3 region has the DNA TGTGCCAGCAGTTACGGGCCATACAATGAGCAGTTCTTC.